One T cell receptor (beta chain) is described in this entry. Antigen: not known. Measured with immunoSEQ multiplex PCR; TCRdb has only the in-frame clones, and not every one. The repertoire includes 87,000 or so clones, around 82% of them detected once, and more than 15% sits in the top ten. The data are from a study of Ad26.COV2.S vaccination and SARS-CoV-2 variants. The CDR3 sequence is 16 residues long. Germline V lookup: CDR1 KGHSH, CDR2 LQKENI. V lost 3 bases and J 4 bases, leaving 15 bases between the germline ends. Study results and caveats: The breadth of spike-specific CD8+ and CD4+ T cell responses after vaccination was reportedly substantial. Vaccinees displayed broader spike-specific TCR repertoires than placebo recipients.

The source of this sequence is a human donor who had recovered from COVID-19. The specimen comprised peripheral blood, sampled after recovery from COVID-19. The chain carries TRBV18 and TRBJ2-2; D is perhaps TRBD1 (5 bases). The CDR3 region is CASSPNRLGATGELFF. The CDR3 bases are TGTGCCAGCTCACCTAACAGGCTAGGGGCCACCGGGGAGCTGTTTTTT. The variable domain in full, with the rest retrieved from reference TRBV18 and TRBJ2-2, is NAGVMQNPRHLVRRRGQEARLRCSPMKGHSHVYWYRQLPEEGLKFMVYLQKENIIDESGMPKERFSAEFPKEGPSILRIQQVVRGDSAAYFCASSPNRLGATGELFFGEGSRLTVL.